This T cell receptor beta chain derives from a study of tumor and adjacent non-tumor tissue in lung cancer. Study-wide findings and caveats: Tumor TCR diversity, when higher, was linked to shorter survival.

Three rounds of nested PCR, following a modified ARM-PCR protocol, produced the TCRbeta library. MiXCR was run by TCRdb on the multiplex PCR reads, yielding one entry per CDR3 protein. The repertoire holds 200,000 to 250,000 distinct CDR3 sequences, with about 71% as singletons. Germline CDR1 reads LGHNA; CDR2 reads YSLEER. The CDR3 spans 16 residues. As for this clonotype: Its antigen is undetermined. It is likely a read error, because the conserved phenylalanine at the end of the CDR3 is missing.

The template was RNA from unsorted bulk tissue. This receptor was obtained from a man aged 55-75 years with non-small cell lung cancer. V usage is TRBV4-3 and J usage is TRBJ2-1, with D perhaps assigned TRBD1 or TRBD2 (5 bases each). Sequences were obtained from lung tumor tissue. In nucleotides, the CDR3 is TGCGCCAGCAGCCAAGATCCCCGGGGACGGTACAATGAACAGTTCTTA. It codes for CASSQDPRGRYNEQFL.